Shown below are 6 T cell receptor beta chains from a single sample sequenced in a study of blood T cells in healthy people across ages. Combining a sample-barcoded 5' primer with a J-beta primer mix, a second PCR ran for about 7 to 11 cycles. TCRdb re-derived calls from the 5' RACE reads in MiXCR, one entry per CDR3 protein. This sample has 1.8 million or so distinct CDR3 sequences, with about two fifths found just once. Sequencing used blood. The receptors derive from a human donor in good health.

The chain couples TRBV5-1 to TRBJ2-7; D is undetermined. The CDR3 spans 13 residues. CDR1 is SGHRS, CDR2 YFSETQ, per germline. Trimming left V 3 bases short and J 4 bases short, with 11 bases between. This chain's CDR3 is CASSSDLFYEQYF. CDR3 coding DNA: TGCGCCAGCAGCTCGGACCTCTTTTACGAGCAGTACTTC.

The J gene is TRBJ2-1, the V gene TRBV10-3, with 12 bases fitting TRBD2. Germline V gene data show CDR1 as ENHRY and CDR2 as SYGVKD. V gave up 6 bases and J gave up 5 bases; unmatched junction bases: 5. The CDR3 extends over 15 amino acids. CDR3 region: CAISATSGGHNEQFF. The CDR3 nucleotides read TGTGCCATCAGCGCTACTAGCGGGGGGCACAATGAGCAGTTCTTC.

V and J are TRBV20-1 and TRBJ2-2, with 9 bases lining up with TRBD2. Germline V gene data show CDR1 as DFQATT and CDR2 as SNEGSKA (reference sequence). This CDR3 is built from 17 residues. The junction had 10 bases not matched to a gene; V was cut back by 3 bases and J by 2 bases. The CDR3 region is CSAREGPSGTNTGELFF. Written as DNA, the CDR3 is TGCAGTGCTAGGGAAGGTCCTAGCGGGACTAACACCGGGGAGCTGTTTTTT.

This clonotype occurred a few times. One end of the junction varies from germline; a read error may be responsible. The CDR3 loop is CASSLLQGAGETQYF. For the CDR3, the DNA is TGTGCCAGCAGCTTGTTACAGGGGGCCGGAGAGACCCAGTACTTC. This chain connects TRBV5-1 to TRBJ2-5, with 9 bases identical to TRBD1. Germline CDR1 is SGHRS and CDR2 is YFSETQ. This CDR3 spans 15 amino acids.

The J gene is TRBJ2-7, the V gene TRBV28, with 7 bases matching TRBD1. V shed 7 bases, J shed 0 bases, and the junction held 9 bases outside the gene matches. The CDR3 runs to 15 residues. CDR1 is MDHEN, CDR2 SYDVKM, per germline. The CDR3 DNA follows: TGTGCCAGCAAACAGACAGGGATCCCCTCCTACGAGCAGTACTTC. This translates into CASKQTGIPSYEQYF.

The chain is built from TRBV15 and TRBJ2-2, with 9 bases lining up with TRBD1. This CDR3 is built from 16 residues. V was pared by 1 base and J by 7 bases, with 7 bases of the junction left unmatched. Per germline, CDR1 LNHNV and CDR2 YYDKDF (reference sequence). CDR3: CATSRVGQGHIGELFF. As DNA, the CDR3 is TGTGCCACCAGCAGAGTGGGACAGGGACACATCGGGGAGCTGTTTTTT.